At least ten counts were recorded for the clone carrying this TCR beta chain. The data are from a study of molecular identifiers for immune sequencing clone quantification. The overall study: Replicate experiments divided RNA from about 19,000 or 110,000 naive CD8 cells into five parts and sequenced four.

This CDR3 comprises 12 residues. Germline loops: CDR1 SEHNR, CDR2 FQNEAQ (reference sequence). Trimming left V 6 bases short and J 10 bases short, with 13 bases between. As previously described, bulk TCR libraries were made using listed TCR primers. TCRdb independently ran MiXCR on the PCR reads; one entry per CDR3 protein. The sample has about 640,000 distinct CDR3 sequences; about 20% are singletons. V and J are TRBV7-9 and TRBJ1-5, with D unclear. The receptor comes from a human donor in good health. Some libraries in this study had Jurkat cell RNA spiked in. The sample comprised naive CD8+ T cells from blood, with Jurkat cell RNA spiked in. Specified subset: FACS-sorted CD8+CD4-CCR7+CD45RA+ naive T cells. The CDR3 spells CASSTSYEPQHF. As DNA, the CDR3 is TGTGCCAGCAGTACGTCATATGAACCCCAGCATTTT. The whole variable domain, filled in from reference TRBV7-9 and TRBJ1-5, reads DTGVSQNPRHKITKRGQNVTFRCDPISEHNRLYWYRQTLGQGPEFLTYFQNEAQLEKSRLLSDRFSAERPKGSFSTLEIQRTEQGDSAMYLCASSTSYEPQHFGDGTRLSIL.